Sequencing of this T cell receptor beta chain was carried out in a study of regulatory T cells in long-lasting Graves disease. This clonotype appeared a few times. Building the TCR beta libraries relied on iRepertoire HTBI primers, and CDR3 regions underwent Arm-PCR. TCRdb called the multiplex PCR reads again in MiXCR, with one record for every CDR3 protein. This table has about 350,000 distinct CDR3 sequences, about 17% appearing once. The time point: newly diagnosed GD, antithyroid drugs for less than 3 months. Generation of the TCR library employed RNA extracted from PBMCs. This CDR3 region has 13 residues. Germline CDR1 WSHSY, CDR2 SAAADI. The V gene lost 6 bases and the J gene lost 5 bases, with 13 bases spanning the gap. These data were also filed under a second study, of T cells in Graves' hyperthyroidism and ophthalmopathy.

This specimen was peripheral blood mononuclear cells (PBMCs), taken at new diagnosis, from a patient treated with antithyroid drugs. The receptor was derived from a woman aged 18-29 years with Graves disease. V usage is TRBV10-2 and J usage is TRBJ2-5; either TRBD1 or TRBD2 may fit D (5 bases each). CDR3 coding DNA: TGCGCCAGCAGCCCGGGACGCGGGGAGACCCAGTACTTC. It codes for CASSPGRGETQYF.